This T cell receptor (beta chain) was sequenced during a study of CXCR3-negative and CXCR3-positive naive CD8 T cells. Study-level points and caveats: Naive cells positive for CXCR3 carried more hydrophobic TRB CDR3s than CXCR3-negative ones.

The CDR3 consists of 12 residues. From germline, CDR1 is DFQATT and CDR2 SNEGSKA (reference sequence). About this clonotype: Its antigen is undetermined.

The study made its TRB cDNA libraries by 5' RACE, adding UMI labels. TCRdb reprocessed the 5' RACE reads, keeping one entry per CDR3 protein, no DNA. The sample has about 60,000 distinct CDR3 sequences, and its top ten clones hold 0.5% to 0.6%. The sequence came from a human donor in good health. Some clones in this sample may be carry-over from other donors' samples. V and J are TRBV20-1 and TRBJ1-1. The sequenced sample was naive CXCR3+ CD8+ T cells from blood. Documented subset: CD45RO-CCR7+CD27+CD95- naive CD8+ T cells expressing CXCR3 (TNR3+). The CDR3 is CSATISDTEAFF.